This T cell receptor (beta chain) was identified during a study of CD8 T cells in Susac syndrome. Findings and limits, study-wide: As the study acknowledged, the number of individuals who were part of its TCR sequencing and HLA analysis was relatively small.

The authors reverse transcribed roughly 0.5 to 1 ug RNA with random hexamers. It was immunoSEQ multiplex PCR that amplified TCR beta CDR3 across 54 Vbeta and 13 Jbeta. TCRdb passed the immunoSEQ multiplex PCR reads through MiXCR, listing each CDR3 protein once. The sample has more than 95,000 distinct CDR3 sequences, around 94% seen once. TCR beta sequences were obtained from blood CD8+ and CD4+ T cells. CD8+ and CD4+ T cells were negatively isolated; TEMRA cells were FACS-enriched. CDR3 size: 17 residues. The ends lost 6 bases at V and 4 bases at J; junction bases unmatched: 14. Germline CDR1 reads MNHEY; CDR2 reads SMNVEV (reference sequence). On this clonotype itself: The antigen is not known.

This clonotype originated in a human donor in good health. The chain employs TRBV27 and TRBJ1-4; 7 nucleotides agree with TRBD1. Sample: CD4+ T cells from PBMCs. CDR3 in amino acids: CASRHFGTGVINEKLFF. CDR3 sequence (DNA): TGTGCCAGCAGGCATTTCGGCACAGGGGTAATTAATGAAAAACTGTTTTTT.